These 3 T cell receptor beta chains were all obtained from the same sample, sequenced in a study of blood T cell repertoires in COVID-19. Clones were read by immunoSEQ multiplex PCR, and TCRdb kept only the in-frame ones, dropping some. The data contain some 250,000 clones, 85% to 90% of them singletons. The source material was peripheral blood. All receptors derive from a woman in her 30s with COVID-19, enrolled during active disease.

CDR3 nucleotide sequence: TGTGCCAGTAGCCCGGGACTAATAACCGGGGAGCTGTTTTTT. Protein sequence: CASSPGLITGELFF. This chain uses TRBV19 with TRBJ2-2, with 7 bases fitting TRBD2. J was trimmed by 5 bases and V by 6 bases; bases with no gene match: 6. From germline, CDR1 is LNHDA and CDR2 SQIVND (reference sequence). The CDR3 covers 14 residues.

The chain is built from TRBV25-1 and TRBJ1-4, with 8 positions matching TRBD1. J gave up 8 bases and V 6 bases, and 8 bases lay outside the gene matches. CDR1 is MGHDK and CDR2 is SYGVNS in the germline V gene. The CDR3 totals 14 residues. For the CDR3, the DNA is TGTGCCAGCAGCACAGGGGGTGGTTGGGAAAAACTGTTTTTT. Protein sequence: CASSTGGGWEKLFF.

The gene calls are TRBV27 and TRBJ2-1, with D perhaps matching TRBD2 (5 bases). This CDR3 has 14 residues. Germline-derived CDR1 and CDR2 are MNHEY and SMNVEV (reference sequence). The V end lost 3 bases, the J end lost 8 bases, and 14 bases lay between the germline ends. CDR3 loop: CASSLVGASDEQFF. Written as DNA, the CDR3 is TGTGCCAGCAGTTTGGTGGGAGCTTCGGATGAGCAGTTCTTC.